This is a list of T cell receptor beta chains from one sample in a study of blood T cell repertoires in COVID-19. Produced via immunoSEQ multiplex PCR; TCRdb's table is partial and in-frame only. The table shows under 400,000 clones, with about 90% occurring only once. The sample consisted of PBMCs or T cells enriched from blood (not recorded which). The receptors come from a woman aged 25 to 39 who had been exposed to COVID-19. The CDR3 runs from the conserved cysteine through the conserved F or W. Size values are once, few and many counts, or a class for expanded clones, and some rows have none.

v_call: TRBV10-3; cdr3_length: 15; clone_size: NA; cdr3_aa: CAISDPLDRQETQYF
v_call: TRBV7-2; cdr3_length: 14; clone_size: NA; cdr3_aa: CASSLAGSANIQYF
v_call: TRBV3-1/TRBV3-2; cdr3_length: 15; clone_size: NA; cdr3_aa: CASSHQGFMNTEAFF
v_call: TRBV18; cdr3_length: 16; clone_size: NA; cdr3_aa: CASSPPGAGVPYEQYF
v_call: TRBV24-1; cdr3_length: 15; clone_size: NA; cdr3_aa: CATSDPKGPGAEAFF
v_call: TRBV6-4; cdr3_length: 14; clone_size: NA; cdr3_aa: CASSVSSGNQPQHF
v_call: TRBV7-3; cdr3_length: 16; clone_size: NA; cdr3_aa: CASSPGGGGTYNEQFF
v_call: TRBV5-1; cdr3_length: 16; clone_size: NA; cdr3_aa: CASSLEREWVHHEQFF
v_call: TRBV12-3/TRBV12-4; cdr3_length: 13; clone_size: NA; cdr3_aa: CASSLRNSYGYTF
v_call: TRBV7-3; cdr3_length: 15; clone_size: NA; cdr3_aa: CASSPTGQAYFEAFF
v_call: TRBV9; cdr3_length: 15; clone_size: NA; cdr3_aa: CASRPDRANTDTQYF
v_call: TRBV9; cdr3_length: 13; clone_size: NA; cdr3_aa: CASSVVARGEQFF
v_call: TRBV27; cdr3_length: 14; clone_size: NA; cdr3_aa: CASSSPGLDKGYTF
v_call: TRBV7-9; cdr3_length: 14; clone_size: NA; cdr3_aa: CASSLALGRGGYTF
v_call: TRBV18; cdr3_length: 13; clone_size: NA; cdr3_aa: CASSPRDSDGYTF
v_call: TRBV28; cdr3_length: 14; clone_size: once; cdr3_aa: CASSLPPRQGMAFF
v_call: TRBV27; cdr3_length: 16; clone_size: NA; cdr3_aa: CASSSRGQGYSYEQYF
v_call: TRBV27; cdr3_length: 17; clone_size: NA; cdr3_aa: CASSGLAGTSSTDTQYF
v_call: TRBV29-1; cdr3_length: 13; clone_size: NA; cdr3_aa: CSVGSTRDYGYTF
v_call: TRBV3-1/TRBV3-2; cdr3_length: 15; clone_size: NA; cdr3_aa: CASSQFTGGGEKLFF
v_call: TRBV4-1; cdr3_length: 16; clone_size: few; cdr3_aa: CASSQDRQGVRQPQHF
v_call: TRBV2; cdr3_length: 17; clone_size: few; cdr3_aa: CASSADTGGMAGNTIYF